The 22 T cell receptor beta chains listed next were all sequenced from one sample in a study of CD4 T cells in relation to SARS-CoV-2 and coronaviruses (dated by TCRdb to about 2021). The antigens these receptors bind are not known. Libraries were built with the immunoSEQ multiplex PCR assay. Held by TCRdb, this immuneACCESS table contains in-frame sequences only and omits some clones. Under half of the omission traces to an unresolved V gene where checked; the cause of the rest is unknown. The sample yields 43,000 or so clones; about 80% were counted once. The ten most abundant clones make up 1.4% to 1.5% of the sample. Sequencing input: naive CD4+ T cells from PBMCs, cultured in vitro. Per the publication, the cell subset or site label means: naive CD4+ T cells isolated by negative enrichment. Receptors originate from an adult with COVID-19.

J is TRBJ2-5 and V is TRBV4-1; D is uncertain. Trimming left V 2 bases short and J 5 bases short, with 6 bases between. There are 12 residues in the CDR3. CDR1 and CDR2 (germline): MGHRA, YSYEKL. CDR3 protein: CASSQREETQYF. Here the CDR3 DNA reads TGCGCCAGCAGCCAACGAGAGGAGACCCAGTACTTC.

V usage is TRBV15 and J usage is TRBJ2-1, with 12 bases aligning to TRBD2. The CDR3 covers 14 residues. Trimming cost V 5 bases and J 6 bases; bases outside gene matches: 2. Germline CDR1 LNHNV, CDR2 YYDKDF (reference sequence). DNA of the CDR3: TGTGCCACCAGCTGGACTAGCGGGGCCAATGAGCAGTTCTTC. Its translation is CATSWTSGANEQFF.

This sequence joins TRBV7-3 and TRBJ2-2, with D tentatively TRBD1 (5 bases). The germline CDR1 and CDR2 sequences are SGHTA and FQGTGA. This CDR3 has 12 amino acids. V gave up 6 bases and J gave up 4 bases, with 6 bases separating them. The CDR3 protein is CASSRGTGELFF. CDR3 coding DNA: TGTGCCAGCAGTAGGGGCACCGGGGAGCTGTTTTTT.

The J gene is TRBJ2-7, the V gene TRBV5-6; 7 nucleotides match TRBD1. J was trimmed by 3 bases and V by 4 bases; bases with no gene match: 10. CDR1 is SGHDT, CDR2 YYEEEE, per germline. The CDR3 totals 15 residues. The CDR3 region is CASSPLDRDGYEQYF. The CDR3 nucleotides read TGTGCCAGCAGCCCCCTTGACAGGGATGGCTACGAGCAGTACTTC.

The gene calls are TRBV2 and TRBJ2-1, with TRBD2 matching 7 bases. CDR3 length: 15 amino acids. V dropped 4 bases and J dropped 0; count of bases not matched to a gene: 3. Germline loops: CDR1 SNHLY, CDR2 FYNNEI. CDR3 bases: TGTGCCAGCAGTGTTCGCGGGAGCTCCTACAATGAGCAGTTCTTC. Translating gives CASSVRGSSYNEQFF.

The rearrangement uses TRBV5-1 and TRBJ2-1; the match to TRBD2 covers 10 bases. Germline V gives CDR1 SGHRS, CDR2 YFSETQ. Losses at the gene ends were 1 base for V and 7 bases for J; bases not matched to a gene: 8. The CDR3 consists of 16 residues. This CDR3 reads CASSLFTSGIGNEQFF. Written as DNA, the CDR3 is TGCGCCAGCAGCTTGTTCACTAGCGGGATCGGAAATGAGCAGTTCTTC.

The chain is built from TRBV5-1 and TRBJ2-1; 9 nucleotides align to TRBD2. The CDR3 has 16 amino acids. Germline V gene sequence: CDR1 SGHRS, CDR2 YFSETQ. Trimming cost V 6 bases and J 5 bases; bases outside gene matches: 12. CDR3 loop: CASTLEAGGPDNEQFF. In DNA form, the CDR3 reads TGCGCCAGCACCCTGGAGGCGGGAGGGCCGGACAATGAGCAGTTCTTC.

This clone was detected once. The V gene is TRBV9, the J gene TRBJ2-2, with 10 bases that match TRBD1. V was pared by 4 bases and J by 0 bases, with 3 bases of the junction left unmatched. The germline V gene encodes CDR1 SGDLS and CDR2 YYNGEE. The CDR3 spans 16 residues. CDR3 DNA: TGTGCCAGCAGCATAGGACAGGGGGCGAACACCGGGGAGCTGTTTTTT. Encoded protein: CASSIGQGANTGELFF.

This CDR3 is CASSSYRGLNTEAFF. As DNA, the CDR3 is TGTGCCAGCAGCTCCTACAGGGGTCTGAACACTGAAGCTTTCTTT. The chain is built from TRBV13 and TRBJ1-1, with TRBD1 matching 7 bases. V trimming: 4 bases; J trimming: 0 bases; junction bases outside the gene matches: 5. The CDR3 spans 15 residues. Germline V gene lookup returns CDR1 PRHDT and CDR2 FYEKMQ (reference sequence).

The rearrangement joins TRBV28 to TRBJ2-7; maybe TRBD2 (7 bases). Deletions cut 1 base from V and 0 bases from J, with 13 bases between. Germline CDR1 MDHEN, CDR2 SYDVKM. The CDR3 runs 16 residues. In nucleotides, the CDR3 is TGTGCCAGCAGTTTATCGGGGGGCTTAGGCTCCTACGAGCAGTACTTC. It yields the protein CASSLSGGLGSYEQYF.

This chain links TRBV28 with TRBJ2-1, with 12 bases lining up with TRBD2. The CDR3 has 20 amino acids. Unmatched junction bases numbered 21, after V lost 3 bases and J lost 9 bases. Germline values: CDR1 MDHEN, CDR2 SYDVKM. For the CDR3, the DNA is TGTGCCAGCAGTTTTACCTTCGGAAATCTTCTAGCGGGAGGGTCGGGTGAGCAGTTCTTC. It translates to CASSFTFGNLLAGGSGEQFF.

The chain employs TRBV6-5 and TRBJ2-7; TRBD2 agrees at 8 bases. This CDR3 is 16 amino acids long. The V gene end was trimmed by 4 bases and the J gene end by 0 bases; junction bases not matched to a gene: 8. Germline V gene lookup returns CDR1 MNHEY and CDR2 SVGAGI. The CDR3 loop reads CASSSGLAIFSYEQYF. Written as DNA, the CDR3 is TGTGCCAGCAGTTCCGGACTAGCCATATTCTCCTACGAGCAGTACTTC.

The V gene is TRBV3-1 (or the pseudogene TRBV3-2), the J gene TRBJ2-2; D might be TRBD2 (6 bases). Germline loops: CDR1 LGHDT, CDR2 YNNKEL (reference sequence). Deletions cut 2 bases from V and 4 bases from J, with 8 bases between. This CDR3 has 14 amino acids. The CDR3 spells CASSQREVTGELFF. CDR3 nucleotides: TGTGCCAGCAGCCAAAGGGAGGTCACCGGGGAGCTGTTTTTT.

The chain links TRBV2 to TRBJ2-4; perhaps TRBD1 as D (5 bases). Germline-derived CDR1 and CDR2 are SNHLY and FYNNEI. The CDR3 is 15 amino acids. V was clipped by 7 bases and J by 1 base, with 14 bases between them. The CDR3 loop reads CASTHGAGAKNIQYF. The CDR3 nucleotides read TGTGCCAGCACGCACGGTGCAGGGGCCAAAAACATTCAGTACTTC.

V usage is TRBV18 and J usage is TRBJ2-5; D possibly corresponds to TRBD2 (6 bases). The CDR3 runs 14 residues. Germline-derived CDR1 and CDR2 are KGHSH and LQKENI. V lost 3 bases, J lost 3 bases, and 11 bases lay in between. The CDR3: CASSPTRGKETQYF. CDR3 DNA sequence: TGTGCCAGCTCACCTACCCGGGGGAAAGAGACCCAGTACTTC.

The chain recombines TRBV27 with TRBJ2-7; 9 bases agree with TRBD1. This CDR3 has 14 residues. V lost 5 bases and J lost 3; bases outside the gene matches: 5. The germline CDR1 and CDR2 sequences are MNHEY and SMNVEV (reference sequence). The CDR3, as DNA: TGTGCCAGCAGTCGTGGACAGGGGAACTACGAGCAGTACTTC. This translates into CASSRGQGNYEQYF.

The V call is TRBV9, the J call TRBJ2-2, with D possibly being TRBD1 or TRBD2 (6 bases each). This CDR3 contains 21 residues. Germline lookup yields CDR1 SGDLS and CDR2 YYNGEE. The V end was cut by 0 bases, the J end by 4 bases, with 28 bases between. For the CDR3, the DNA is TGTGCCAGCAGCGTAGTCGATGGGCCTATGTTCGGGGGCCTCGGCACCGGGGAGCTGTTTTTT. Translated, it gives CASSVVDGPMFGGLGTGELFF.

The chain links TRBV7-9 to TRBJ2-3; 9 positions match TRBD2. V lost 1 base, J lost 5 bases, and 10 bases stayed unmatched. The CDR3 has 17 residues. From germline, CDR1 is SEHNR and CDR2 FQNEAQ (reference sequence). The CDR3, as DNA: TGTGCCAGCAGCTTAGTACCCTCGGCGGGAGGGAAAGATACGCAGTATTTT. Encoded protein: CASSLVPSAGGKDTQYF.

V usage is TRBV29-1 and J usage is TRBJ2-1, with 7 bases matching TRBD2. The V segment lost 4 bases and the J segment 8 bases; nucleotides outside the gene matches: 14. Germline CDR1 SQVTM, CDR2 ANQGSEA. The CDR3 is 15 residues long. The chain's CDR3 is CSVVGGGRAIDEQFF. The CDR3, as DNA: TGCAGCGTTGTCGGGGGAGGGAGGGCCATCGATGAGCAGTTCTTC.

The V call is TRBV5-1, the J call TRBJ2-7; 8 bases are a match to TRBD1. V trimming: 0 bases; J trimming: 1 base; junction bases outside the gene matches: 6. CDR1 is SGHRS and CDR2 is YFSETQ in the germline V gene. CDR3 length: 16 amino acids. This CDR3 reads CASSLGAGGSSYEQYF. The CDR3 bases are TGCGCCAGCAGCTTGGGGGCAGGGGGCTCATCCTACGAGCAGTACTTC.

The chain carries TRBV18 and TRBJ1-5; D is undetermined. Germline V gene lookup returns CDR1 KGHSH and CDR2 LQKENI. This CDR3 is 13 amino acids long. V was clipped by 2 bases and J by 0 bases, with 2 bases between them. CDR3 coding DNA: TGTGCCAGCTCACCAGGTAGCAATCAGCCCCAGCATTTT. Its protein product is CASSPGSNQPQHF.

The V call is TRBV28, the J call TRBJ2-2; 7 nucleotides agree with TRBD2. Germline assignment: CDR1 MDHEN and CDR2 SYDVKM. CDR3 length: 16 residues. J gave up 1 base and V 3 bases, and 5 bases lay outside the gene matches. The CDR3 DNA is TGTGCCAGCAGTTTTAGTGCTAGCGGGAACACCGGGGAGCTGTTTTTT. Translation: CASSFSASGNTGELFF.